These 27 T cell receptor beta chains came from one sample sequenced in a study of T cells in Graves' hyperthyroidism and ophthalmopathy. RNA transcripts served as the template for amplifying TCR beta CDR3 regions. In the first-round RT-PCR of the TCR CDR3, the HTBI primer set was used. TCRdb analysed the multiplex PCR reads with MiXCR anew, one entry per CDR3 protein. The data hold over 300,000 distinct CDR3 sequences, with more than 11% observed a single time. The sequencing input was blood. These receptors all come from a woman in her sixties with Graves' hyperthyroidism.

This clonotype was observed at least ten times. This chain uses TRBV11-3 with TRBJ2-3; 7 bases are shared with TRBD2. Germline CDR1 reads SGHNT; CDR2 reads YENEEA. V lost 5 bases and J lost 4; bases outside the gene matches: 9. This CDR3 is built from 15 residues. The CDR3 protein is CASSPRLAGSDTQYF. The DNA for the CDR3 is TGTGCCAGCAGCCCGCGTTTAGCGGGCTCAGATACGCAGTATTTT.

V usage is TRBV27 and J usage is TRBJ2-1, with 15 bases aligning to TRBD2. Germline CDR1 is MNHEY and CDR2 is SMNVEV (reference sequence). J was trimmed by 2 bases and V by 4 bases; bases with no gene match: 3. The CDR3 length is 17 residues. The DNA of the CDR3 is TGTGCCAGCAGTTCGGGACTAGCGGGAGGTCCCTACAATGAGCAGTTCTTC. Amino acids: CASSSGLAGGPYNEQFF.

This clonotype was recorded at least ten times. The chain is built from TRBV3-1 and TRBJ2-1, with D hard to call. CDR1 and CDR2 (germline): LGHDT, YNNKEL (reference sequence). Trimming pared 2 bases from V and 9 bases from J, leaving 11 bases between. The CDR3 has 13 residues. This chain's CDR3 is CASSQQQGFEQFF. In nucleotides, the CDR3 is TGTGCCAGCAGCCAACAGCAAGGGTTTGAGCAGTTCTTC.

The rearrangement joins TRBV24-1 to TRBJ2-5; D gene uncertain. CDR1 KGHDR and CDR2 SFDVKD come from the germline V gene. V was pared by 9 bases and J by 5 bases, with 9 bases between. The length of the CDR3 is 11 residues. The CDR3 sequence is CATGSVETQYF. The CDR3 DNA reads TGTGCCACCGGGTCCGTGGAGACCCAGTACTTC.

This clonotype came up many times. V is TRBV2 and J is TRBJ1-1; 7 bases map to TRBD1. This CDR3 has 11 amino acids. The junction had 7 bases not matched to a gene; V was cut back by 11 bases and J by 7 bases. In germline, CDR1 is SNHLY, CDR2 FYNNEI. The CDR3 coding sequence is TGTGCCGGATCGGGACAGAATGAAGCTTTCTTT. It codes for CAGSGQNEAFF.

This clonotype was recorded at least ten times. The V call is TRBV12-3 or TRBV12-4, the J call TRBJ2-7, with TRBD1 matching 10 bases. The CDR3 totals 15 residues. V was pared by 5 bases and J by 0 bases, with 4 bases of the junction left unmatched. CDR3 residues: CASSPRQGASYEQYF. The CDR3 bases are TGTGCCAGCAGTCCGAGACAGGGGGCCTCCTACGAGCAGTACTTC.

CDR3 in amino acids: CASLGTHSYEQYF. For the CDR3, the DNA is TGTGCCAGCCTCGGGACTCACTCCTACGAGCAGTACTTC. V and J are TRBV19 and TRBJ2-7, with D possibly TRBD2 on 6 matching bases. Between the trimmed V and J ends, which lost 9 bases and 0 bases, there was a span of 12 bases. Germline V CDR1 and CDR2: LNHDA, SQIVND (reference sequence). The CDR3 length is 13 residues.

This clonotype showed up many times. The chain couples TRBV7-2 to TRBJ2-7; 13 positions match TRBD2. Germline V gives CDR1 SGHTA, CDR2 FQGNSA. The CDR3 is 15 residues long. The J segment lost 7 bases and the V segment lost 4 bases, leaving 7 bases of the junction unmatched. DNA for the CDR3: TGTGCCAGCAGCTCGACTAGCGGGAGGTTCGGGGAGCAGTACTTC. Translation: CASSSTSGRFGEQYF.

This clonotype was seen ten or more times. The V gene is TRBV15, the J gene TRBJ2-3; 9 bases line up with TRBD2. After removal of 3 bases from V and 5 bases from J, the junction contained 9 bases not matched to a gene. CDR1 and CDR2 from the germline V gene are LNHNV and YYDKDF (reference sequence). This CDR3 contains 16 residues. CDR3 bases: TGTGCCACCAGCAGGGGGACTAGCCTTTTGCAAGATACGCAGTATTTT. Amino acid sequence: CATSRGTSLLQDTQYF.

This clonotype has only a few counts. The rearrangement joins TRBV5-4 to TRBJ2-1, with D unclear. CDR3 length: 14 residues. V was pared by 0 bases and J by 4 bases, with 8 bases between. From germline, CDR1 is SGHNT and CDR2 YYREEE (reference sequence). CDR3 sequence (DNA): TGTGCCAGCAGCTTGGGTCTAGTGTACAATGAGCAGTTCTTC. Encoded protein: CASSLGLVYNEQFF.

The chain has TRBV9 and TRBJ2-2; no firm D call. The V end lost 3 bases, the J end lost 7 bases, and 10 bases lay between the germline ends. Per germline, CDR1 SGDLS and CDR2 YYNGEE. The CDR3 totals 13 residues. CDR3 region: CASSDGTLGELFF. As DNA, the CDR3 is TGTGCCAGCAGCGACGGTACGCTCGGGGAGCTGTTTTTT.

This clonotype was observed many times. The genes are TRBV6-1 and TRBJ1-2, with TRBD1 identical over 10 bases. This CDR3 has 14 amino acids. Germline loops: CDR1 MNHNS, CDR2 SASEGT. J was trimmed by 5 bases and V by 6 bases; bases with no gene match: 6. The CDR3 DNA reads as TGTGCCAGCAGCAGGCGGACAGGGGGATATGGCTACACCTTC. Translation: CASSRRTGGYGYTF.

This clonotype was recorded many times. The chain has TRBV20-1 and TRBJ2-1; 12 nucleotides agree with TRBD2. V dropped 1 base and J dropped 10; count of bases not matched to a gene: 8. This CDR3 region has 15 residues. Germline V gene sequence: CDR1 DFQATT, CDR2 SNEGSKA (reference sequence). Here the CDR3 reads CSARARLAGVHEQFF. In nucleotides, the CDR3 is TGCAGTGCTAGAGCGCGACTAGCGGGAGTACACGAGCAGTTCTTC.

This clonotype has only a few counts. The chain joins TRBV3-1 to TRBJ1-1; the match to TRBD1 covers 9 bases. The V gene's germline CDR1 is LGHDT and CDR2 YNNKEL (reference sequence). There are 15 residues in the CDR3. V lost 1 base to trimming and J lost 4 bases; unmatched junction nucleotides: 4. The CDR3 region has the DNA TGTGCCAGCAGCCAAGGGGGGACAGGGAGCACTGAAGCTTTCTTT. This encodes CASSQGGTGSTEAFF.

The chain carries TRBV9 and TRBJ1-6; 9 nucleotides line up with TRBD1. Germline V gene data show CDR1 as SGDLS and CDR2 as YYNGEE. V lost 4 bases, J lost 10 bases, and 9 bases stayed unmatched. This CDR3 comprises 15 residues. CDR3 sequence (DNA): TGTGCCAGCAGCCCATCCGGGACAGGGCCATCACCCCTCCACTTT. Its protein is CASSPSGTGPSPLHF.

This clonotype was counted many times. The chain links TRBV19 to TRBJ2-1, with D possibly TRBD2 on 6 matching bases. V was trimmed by 3 bases and J by 0 bases, leaving 12 bases between them. CDR3 length equals 16 residues. Germline-derived CDR1 and CDR2 are LNHDA and SQIVND (reference sequence). The CDR3 bases are TGTGCCAGTAGTATTAAGGCGGGATCCTCCTACAATGAGCAGTTCTTC. Residues: CASSIKAGSSYNEQFF.

This clonotype was found a few times. A much larger clone lies one base from this, so it may be a read error. The chain combines TRBV30 with TRBJ1-5, with D maybe TRBD1 (5 bases). Trimming removed 1 base at V and 13 bases at J, with 20 bases between. Germline loops: CDR1 GTSNPN, CDR2 SVGIG (reference sequence). The CDR3 has 14 amino acids. As DNA, the CDR3 is TGTGCCTGGAGTGGCAGCCCCTACCTGGGGGAACAGCATTTT. Amino acid sequence: CAWSGSPYLGEQHF.

This chain joins TRBV20-1 and TRBJ2-5; 10 nucleotides align to TRBD2. Germline V gives CDR1 DFQATT, CDR2 SNEGSKA (reference sequence). The CDR3 consists of 15 residues. Germline trimming cut 0 bases from V and 5 bases from J; bases unmatched to any gene: 6. The CDR3 bases are TGCAGTGCTAGAGATGTGGGTAGCGGGAGGGAGACCCAGTACTTC. As protein: CSARDVGSGRETQYF.

This clonotype was counted at least ten times. V usage is TRBV20-1 and J usage is TRBJ2-3; 7 positions match TRBD2. The germline V gene encodes CDR1 DFQATT and CDR2 SNEGSKA (reference sequence). The J segment lost 1 base and the V segment lost 6 bases, leaving 7 bases of the junction unmatched. The CDR3 length is 14 residues. The DNA for the CDR3 is TGCAGTGCCAGGGAGGGACCGGGCACAGATACGCAGTATTTT. Its protein product is CSAREGPGTDTQYF.

The chain employs TRBV28 and TRBJ2-7; TRBD1 agrees at 9 bases. Germline V gives CDR1 MDHEN, CDR2 SYDVKM. The CDR3 is made up of 15 amino acids. The ends lost 5 bases at V and 2 bases at J; junction bases unmatched: 7. CDR3 in DNA: TGTGCCAGCAGTACCCGGGACAGGGAAGCCTACGAGCAGTACTTC. Protein sequence: CASSTRDREAYEQYF.

V is TRBV18 and J is TRBJ2-1, with D hard to call. Trimming took off 0 bases at V and 5 bases at J, with 8 bases between the two ends. CDR1 is KGHSH and CDR2 is LQKENI in the germline V gene. This CDR3 comprises 14 residues. Here the CDR3 reads CASSPPSTDNEQFF. CDR3 in DNA: TGTGCCAGCTCACCACCGTCCACCGACAATGAGCAGTTCTTC.

This clonotype occurred many times. The CDR3 sequence: CASSRSSGAGPDTQYF. The DNA of the CDR3 is TGTGCCAGCAGTAGATCTAGCGGGGCAGGCCCAGATACGCAGTATTTT. V is TRBV12-3 or TRBV12-4 and J is TRBJ2-3; TRBD2 aligns across 9 bases. The V segment lost 5 bases and the J segment 4 bases; nucleotides outside the gene matches: 10. This CDR3 has 16 residues.

This clonotype was seen at least ten times. The rearrangement links TRBV30 to TRBJ2-3, with unresolved D. The V end lost 1 base, the J end lost 5 bases, and 4 bases lay between the germline ends. This CDR3 has 11 residues. Per germline, CDR1 GTSNPN and CDR2 SVGIG (reference sequence). CDR3 region: CAWSDGDTQYF. In nucleotides, the CDR3 is TGTGCCTGGAGTGACGGAGATACGCAGTATTTT.

At least ten counts were recorded for this clonotype. This rearrangement joins TRBV5-1 to TRBJ1-2; possible D gene TRBD1, 6 bases. Trimming shortened V by 5 bases and J by 3 bases, and 11 bases separated the two germline ends. The length of the CDR3 is 13 residues. The germline CDR1 and CDR2 sequences are SGHRS and YFSETQ. The CDR3 region has the DNA TGCGCCAGCAGGGGGGACACTTACTATGGCTACACCTTC. Translating gives CASRGDTYYGYTF.

The genes are TRBV11-3 and TRBJ2-2; D not certain. This CDR3 has 15 amino acids. V lost 1 base to trimming and J lost 8 bases, with 14 bases between them. From germline, CDR1 is SGHNT and CDR2 YENEEA. The CDR3 is CASSLGGYGAGELFF. CDR3 nucleotide sequence: TGTGCCAGCAGCTTAGGAGGTTATGGCGCGGGGGAGCTGTTTTTT.

This clonotype was detected ten times or more. J is TRBJ2-7 and V is TRBV27; D is perhaps TRBD1 (6 bases). CDR3 length equals 13 residues. Germline V lookup: CDR1 MNHEY, CDR2 SMNVEV (reference sequence). Trimming pared 5 bases from V and 5 bases from J, leaving 13 bases between. This chain's CDR3 is CASSVGGRDEQYF. CDR3 DNA sequence: TGTGCCAGCAGTGTAGGGGGACGGGACGAGCAGTACTTC.

This clonotype was observed many times. V usage is TRBV18 and J usage is TRBJ1-1; no clear D gene. The V gene lost 3 bases and the J gene lost 2 bases, with 13 bases spanning the gap. Germline-derived CDR1 and CDR2 are KGHSH and LQKENI. This CDR3 region has 15 residues. This chain's CDR3 is CASSPWAASNTEAFF. For the CDR3, the DNA is TGTGCCAGCTCACCTTGGGCAGCCAGTAACACTGAAGCTTTCTTT. Full variable domain (remainder filled in from reference TRBV18 and TRBJ1-1): NAGVMQNPRHLVRRRGQEARLRCSPMKGHSHVYWYRQLPEEGLKFMVYLQKENIIDESGMPKERFSAEFPKEGPSILRIQQVVRGDSAAYFCASSPWAASNTEAFFGQGTRLTVV.